The 21 T cell receptor beta chains listed next were all sequenced from one sample in a study of T cell responses to AZD1222 COVID-19 vaccine. Only in-frame clones appear in the TCRdb table, and some are missing; sequencing was by immunoSEQ multiplex PCR. The sample records about 100,000 clones, 70% to 90% being singletons. The sequenced sample was peripheral blood, obtained on day 0 of AZD1222 vaccination. Receptors originate from an adult in good health.

The chain joins TRBV27 to TRBJ1-1; no reliable D call. The CDR3 is 13 amino acids. In germline, CDR1 is MNHEY, CDR2 SMNVEV (reference sequence). Trimming stripped 3 bases from V and 4 bases from J, with 9 bases between. As DNA, the CDR3 is TGTGCCAGCAGTTTGGCCGCGGCCACTGAAGCTTTCTTT. Residues: CASSLAAATEAFF.

The rearrangement joins TRBV7-2 to TRBJ1-5, with D uncertain. The CDR3 has 13 amino acids. Trimming cost V 4 bases and J 6 bases, with 10 bases left between them. The germline gives CDR1 SGHTA, CDR2 FQGNSA. CDR3 nucleotide sequence: TGTGCCAGCAGCTCCCTTATGAGTCAGCCCCAGCATTTT. Amino acid sequence: CASSSLMSQPQHF.

This rearrangement joins TRBV5-6 to TRBJ1-5; TRBD1 is a possible D gene (5 bases). V gave up 3 bases and J gave up 4 bases, with 11 bases separating them. CDR1 is SGHDT, CDR2 YYEEEE, per germline. There are 14 residues in the CDR3. This CDR3 is CASSSRWGNQPQHF. The DNA for the CDR3 is TGTGCCAGCAGCTCGCGCTGGGGGAATCAGCCCCAGCATTTT.

The rearrangement joins TRBV5-1 to TRBJ1-1; D unresolved. The CDR3 consists of 13 residues. CDR1 is SGHRS, CDR2 YFSETQ, per germline. Trimming left V 0 bases short and J 4 bases short, with 7 bases between. DNA of the CDR3: TGCGCCAGCAGCTTGGGGGGAATCACTGAAGCTTTCTTT. It translates to CASSLGGITEAFF.

V and J are TRBV19 and TRBJ2-7, with D hard to call. The length of the CDR3 is 14 residues. V lost 3 bases to trimming and J lost 2 bases, with 11 bases between them. Germline values: CDR1 LNHDA, CDR2 SQIVND (reference sequence). As DNA, the CDR3 is TGTGCCAGTAGTATTTCAGCGTCTGCCTACGAGCAGTACTTC. This sequence encodes CASSISASAYEQYF.

The V call is TRBV24-1, the J call TRBJ2-7; 9 nucleotides match TRBD1. The V and J ends lost 7 bases and 5 bases, in that order; junction bases with no gene match: 5. From germline, CDR1 is KGHDR and CDR2 SFDVKD. This CDR3 contains 13 residues. The CDR3 is CATRGQGFNEQYF. CDR3 sequence (DNA): TGTGCCACCAGGGGACAGGGTTTCAACGAGCAGTACTTC.

This clone was observed at least ten times. The V call is TRBV30, the J call TRBJ1-1; 12 bases line up with TRBD1. CDR1 and CDR2 from the germline V gene are GTSNPN and SVGIG (reference sequence). With 1 base clipped from V and 10 bases from J, the junction kept 7 bases outside the gene matches. The CDR3 has 14 amino acids. The DNA of the CDR3 is TGTGCCTGGAGTGCATTGGGACAGGGGGCTACAGCTTTCTTT. It is translated as CAWSALGQGATAFF.

This clone has a handful of counts. In nucleotides, the CDR3 is TGTGCCAGCAGTTTATCGCCGACAGGGGGTAGTGGCTACACCTTC. Translating it yields CASSLSPTGGSGYTF. This chain connects TRBV27 to TRBJ1-2, with TRBD1 identical over 9 bases. The germline V gene encodes CDR1 MNHEY and CDR2 SMNVEV (reference sequence). J gave up 7 bases and V 0 bases, and 6 bases lay outside the gene matches. This CDR3 spans 15 amino acids.

This chain uses TRBV7-2 with TRBJ2-7, with D tentatively TRBD1 or TRBD2 (5 bases each). Trimming shortened V by 1 base and J by 0 bases, and 7 bases separated the two germline ends. CDR1 and CDR2 (germline): SGHTA, FQGNSA. The CDR3 totals 14 residues. CDR3 sequence (DNA): TGTGCCAGCAGCTTAGGGGGGTACTCCTACGAGCAGTACTTC. It codes for CASSLGGYSYEQYF.

The chain carries TRBV6-6 and TRBJ2-1; TRBD2 aligns across 13 bases. J was trimmed by 6 bases and V by 5 bases; bases with no gene match: 7. Germline CDR1 MNHNY, CDR2 SVGAGI (reference sequence). This CDR3 comprises 16 residues. CDR3 residues: CASSPHTSGRANEQFF. The CDR3 DNA follows: TGTGCCAGCAGTCCTCACACTAGCGGGAGGGCCAATGAGCAGTTCTTC.

This chain joins TRBV28 and TRBJ2-7; maybe TRBD2 (7 bases). This CDR3 has 15 amino acids. V was pared by 3 bases and J by 4 bases, with 16 bases between. CDR1 and CDR2 from the germline V gene are MDHEN and SYDVKM. CDR3 sequence (DNA): TGTGCCAGCAGTTTGGGGGGGAATAGGGGGTACGAGCAGTACTTC. This sequence encodes CASSLGGNRGYEQYF.

The CDR3 DNA is TGTGCCAGCAGCCCCTGGATTGGATCGTTCAACTCTGGGGCCAACGTCCTGACTTTC. Its protein product is CASSPWIGSFNSGANVLTF. The V call is TRBV14, the J call TRBJ2-6; no clear D. From germline, CDR1 is SGHDN and CDR2 FVKESK. The germline V and J ends were trimmed by 4 bases and 0 bases, with 19 bases remaining between them. The CDR3 runs to 19 residues. Full variable domain (remainder filled in from reference TRBV14 and TRBJ2-6): EAGVTQFPSHSVIEKGQTVTLRCDPISGHDNLYWYRRVMGKEIKFLLHFVKESKQDESGMPNNRFLAERTGGTYSTLKVQPAELEDSGVYFCASSPWIGSFNSGANVLTFGAGSRLTVL.

This chain joins TRBV5-4 and TRBJ2-7; no definite D call. Trimming removed 1 base from V and 5 bases from J, with 10 bases in between. This CDR3 region has 13 residues. Germline lookup yields CDR1 SGHNT and CDR2 YYREEE (reference sequence). The CDR3 here is CASSLSLGNEQYF. In DNA, the CDR3 is TGTGCCAGCAGCTTGTCCCTAGGGAACGAGCAGTACTTC. Using reference TRBV5-4 and TRBJ2-7 for the parts outside the CDR3, the full variable domain is ETGVTQSPTHLIKTRGQQVTLRCSSQSGHNTVSWYQQALGQGPQFIFQYYREEENGRGNFPPRFSGLQFPNYSSELNVNALELDDSALYLCASSLSLGNEQYFGPGTRLTVT.

V usage is TRBV3-1 (or the pseudogene TRBV3-2) and J usage is TRBJ1-2; 8 bases are shared with TRBD1. The CDR3 covers 15 residues. The V gene's germline CDR1 is LGHDT and CDR2 YNNKEL (reference sequence). After removal of 1 base from V and 8 bases from J, the junction contained 9 bases not matched to a gene. The CDR3 sequence is CASSQAGTGPPGYTF. The CDR3 region has the DNA TGTGCCAGCAGCCAAGCTGGGACAGGCCCCCCGGGCTACACCTTC.

The V call is TRBV5-4, the J call TRBJ2-1; no firm D call. Trimming cost V 1 base and J 6 bases, with 14 bases left between them. Germline values: CDR1 SGHNT, CDR2 YYREEE (reference sequence). The CDR3 runs 15 residues. The CDR3 loop is CASSLRTPTGNEQFF. The CDR3 region has the DNA TGTGCCAGCAGCTTGAGGACCCCCACGGGCAATGAGCAGTTCTTC.

This sequence joins TRBV29-1 and TRBJ1-1, with TRBD1 matching 7 bases. This CDR3 comprises 13 residues. The germline CDR1 and CDR2 sequences are SQVTM and ANQGSEA. Unmatched junction bases numbered 8, after V lost 6 bases and J lost 4 bases. This CDR3 reads CSVLRQGGTEAFF. Written as DNA, the CDR3 is TGCAGCGTCCTACGACAGGGAGGCACTGAAGCTTTCTTT.

The gene calls are TRBV5-1 and TRBJ2-5; D is undetermined. V gave up 0 bases and J gave up 1 base, with 7 bases separating them. CDR3 length: 14 residues. The germline V gene has CDR1 SGHRS and CDR2 YFSETQ. The DNA of the CDR3 is TGCGCCAGCAGCTTGGCCGGGCCCCAAGAGACCCAGTACTTC. It yields the protein CASSLAGPQETQYF.

This rearrangement joins TRBV11-2 to TRBJ2-2; 8 bases are a match to TRBD1. Germline-derived CDR1 and CDR2 are SGHAT and FQNNGV. The CDR3 is made up of 14 amino acids. Unmatched junction bases numbered 3, after V lost 5 bases and J lost 4 bases. The CDR3 DNA reads TGTGCCAGCAGCCGGGACAGGTCCACCGGGGAGCTGTTTTTT. It yields the protein CASSRDRSTGELFF.

The rearrangement uses TRBV5-1 and TRBJ2-7; D is unclear. V lost 0 bases and J lost 13, with 14 bases in between. In germline, CDR1 is SGHRS, CDR2 YFSETQ. This CDR3 spans 12 amino acids. The CDR3 DNA is TGCGCCAGCAGCTTGGAGCTAAGACACCTCTACTTC. It codes for CASSLELRHLYF.

The rearrangement joins TRBV6-5 to TRBJ1-2, with 7 bases lining up with TRBD1. CDR1 MNHEY and CDR2 SVGAGI come from the germline V gene. The CDR3 has 15 amino acids. With 6 bases clipped from V and 5 bases from J, the junction kept 12 bases outside the gene matches. CDR3 in DNA: TGTGCCAGCAGCACTTTTGAGACAGGGAGGTATGGCTACACCTTC. This gives the protein CASSTFETGRYGYTF.

The J gene is TRBJ1-3, the V gene TRBV6-2 or TRBV6-3; no definite D call. Germline V gene sequence: CDR1 MNHEY, CDR2 SVGEGT. This CDR3 has 15 amino acids. The V end lost 2 bases, the J end lost 0 bases, and 8 bases lay between the germline ends. CDR3 residues: CASSYRQHSGNTIYF. In DNA, the CDR3 is TGTGCCAGCAGTTACCGGCAGCACTCTGGAAACACCATATATTTT.